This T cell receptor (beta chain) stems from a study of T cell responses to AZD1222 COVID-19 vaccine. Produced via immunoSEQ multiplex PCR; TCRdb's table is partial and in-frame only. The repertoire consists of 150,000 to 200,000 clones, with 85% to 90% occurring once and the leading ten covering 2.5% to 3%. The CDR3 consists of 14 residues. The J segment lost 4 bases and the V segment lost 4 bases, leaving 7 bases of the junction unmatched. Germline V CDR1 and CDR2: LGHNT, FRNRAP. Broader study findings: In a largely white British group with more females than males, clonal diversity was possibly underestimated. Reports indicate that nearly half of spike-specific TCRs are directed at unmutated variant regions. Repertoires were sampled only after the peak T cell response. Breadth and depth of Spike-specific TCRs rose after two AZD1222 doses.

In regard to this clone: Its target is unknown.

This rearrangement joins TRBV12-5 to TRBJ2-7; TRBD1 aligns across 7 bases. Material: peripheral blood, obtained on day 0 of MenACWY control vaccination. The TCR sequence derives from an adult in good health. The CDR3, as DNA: TGTGCTAGTGGTTCCCGGACAGGAATTTACGAGCAGTACTTC. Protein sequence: CASGSRTGIYEQYF.